This T cell receptor (beta chain) was retrieved from a study of PD-1 blockade in classical Hodgkin lymphoma. The protocol was immunoSEQ multiplex PCR, while the TCRdb copy is restricted to in-frame clones and leaves out a portion. The sample contains 25,000 to 30,000 clones, around 71% of which appear only once. The patients all showed relapse after autologous stem cell transplantation, while their brentuximab vedotin exposure varied. V lost 0 bases to trimming and J lost 3 bases; unmatched junction nucleotides: 5. The CDR3 spans 15 residues. The germline V gene has CDR1 GTSNPN and CDR2 SVGIG (reference sequence).

This chain links TRBV30 with TRBJ2-3; TRBD2 matches at 8 bases. The TCR sequence derives from a human donor with classical Hodgkin lymphoma. Sequenced here: peripheral blood mononuclear cells (PBMCs), sampled before the second cycle of nivolumab. CDR3 loop: CAWSVRGGKTDTQYF. The CDR3 DNA sequence: TGTGCCTGGAGTGTACGCGGGGGGAAGACAGATACGCAGTATTTT.